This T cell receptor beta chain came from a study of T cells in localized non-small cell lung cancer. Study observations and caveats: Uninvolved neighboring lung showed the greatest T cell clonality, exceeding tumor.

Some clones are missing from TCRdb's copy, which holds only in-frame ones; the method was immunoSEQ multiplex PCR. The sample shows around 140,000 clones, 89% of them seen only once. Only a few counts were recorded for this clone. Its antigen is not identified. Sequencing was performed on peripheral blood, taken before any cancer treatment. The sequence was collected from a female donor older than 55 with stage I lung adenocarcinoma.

CDR3 protein: CASSAGSGNTIYF. The CDR3 nucleotides are TGTGCCAGCAGTGCTGGCTCTGGAAACACCATATATTTT. This sequence joins TRBV2 and TRBJ1-3, with D hard to call. The length of the CDR3 is 13 residues. Trimming cost V 4 bases and J 0 bases, with 4 bases left between them. CDR1 and CDR2 from the germline V gene are SNHLY and FYNNEI. Full variable domain (remainder filled in from reference TRBV2 and TRBJ1-3): EPEVTQTPSHQVTQMGQEVILRCVPISNHLYFYWYRQILGQKVEFLVSFYNNEISEKSEIFDDQFSVERPDGSNFTLKIRSTKLEDSAMYFCASSAGSGNTIYFGEGSWLTVV.